These 25 T cell receptor beta chains share one sample of origin, sequenced in a study of monozygotic twins with cystic fibrosis. TCRdb's copy holds only in-frame clones and misses some; the assay was immunoSEQ multiplex PCR. The top ten clones hold 0.8% to 0.95% of a sample with approximately 11,000 clones, more than 95% of them seen once. The sequencing sample was made of blood. These receptors came from a boy aged 10-17 years with cystic fibrosis.

The chain uses TRBV30 and TRBJ2-7; no clear D. Germline CDR1 and CDR2: GTSNPN and SVGIG (reference sequence). This CDR3 has 12 residues. The V and J ends lost 5 bases and 7 bases respectively, with 15 bases between them. This CDR3 reads CAWAKQPLEQYF. The DNA for the CDR3 is TGTGCCTGGGCCAAACAGCCACTGGAGCAGTACTTC.

This chain links TRBV9 with TRBJ2-7, with TRBD2 identical over 8 bases. V shed 0 bases and J 3 bases; nucleotides not matched to a gene: 2. The CDR3 has 14 residues. CDR1 is SGDLS and CDR2 is YYNGEE in the germline V gene. The DNA for the CDR3 is TGTGCCAGCAGCGTAGGCAGCGGGGGCTACGAGCAGTACTTC. Its protein product is CASSVGSGGYEQYF.

V gene TRBV5-1 combines with J gene TRBJ2-7; TRBD2 aligns across 10 bases. V shed 0 bases, J shed 6 bases, and the junction held 6 bases outside the gene matches. This CDR3 has 15 residues. Germline CDR1 is SGHRS and CDR2 is YFSETQ. The CDR3 DNA is TGCGCCAGCAGCTTGGAGGGACTAGCGAGCACCGAGCAGTACTTC. It is translated as CASSLEGLASTEQYF.

This sequence joins TRBV11-2 and TRBJ2-6; D unresolved. Germline V gives CDR1 SGHAT, CDR2 FQNNGV. This CDR3 region has 17 residues. V lost 5 bases and J lost 0, with 14 bases in between. In DNA form, the CDR3 reads TGTGCCAGCAGCCAATTATACCACAACTCTGGGGCCAACGTCCTGACTTTC. This codes for CASSQLYHNSGANVLTF.

This sequence joins TRBV4-1 and TRBJ1-1; D gene ambiguous. This CDR3 region has 17 residues. In germline, CDR1 is MGHRA, CDR2 YSYEKL. Between the trimmed V and J ends, which lost 4 bases and 5 bases, there was a span of 23 bases. The CDR3 spells CASSPGLSRDGGTEAFF. Written as DNA, the CDR3 is TGCGCCAGCAGCCCGGGTCTGAGTAGGGATGGCGGTACTGAAGCTTTCTTT.

V is TRBV28 and J is TRBJ1-3, with D perhaps matching TRBD1 (6 bases). The germline V gene encodes CDR1 MDHEN and CDR2 SYDVKM. The V and J ends lost 9 bases and 3 bases respectively, with 15 bases between them. This CDR3 spans 14 amino acids. The CDR3 nucleotides are TGTGCCAGTCTCGAGGGGGGCAGTGGAAACACCATATATTTT. This translates into CASLEGGSGNTIYF.

This rearrangement joins TRBV6-5 to TRBJ2-2; D uncertain. Germline V gives CDR1 MNHEY, CDR2 SVGAGI. Trimming took 7 bases from V and 7 from J, leaving 16 bases between them. CDR3 length equals 14 residues. In nucleotides, the CDR3 is TGTGCCAGCACCCCCCGCCGTTCGGGCGGGGAGCTGTTTTTT. As protein: CASTPRRSGGELFF.

The chain combines TRBV19 with TRBJ1-1; D is undetermined. Trimming removed 1 base from V and 1 base from J, with 4 bases in between. The germline gives CDR1 LNHDA, CDR2 SQIVND (reference sequence). The CDR3 has 13 residues. The CDR3 sequence: CASSIGENTEAFF. The CDR3 DNA follows: TGTGCCAGTAGTATAGGGGAGAACACTGAAGCTTTCTTT.

The rearrangement links TRBV7-6 to TRBJ2-7; 10 bases map to TRBD1. CDR3 length: 14 amino acids. V shed 7 bases, J shed 6 bases, and the junction held 9 bases outside the gene matches. CDR1 is SGHVS, CDR2 FNYEAQ, per germline. CDR3 loop: CASTNGDRGLEQYF. The CDR3 DNA is TGTGCCAGCACCAACGGGGACAGGGGACTCGAGCAGTACTTC.

Here the CDR3 reads CASSSDKQYEQYF. The CDR3, as DNA: TGTGCCAGCAGCTCCGACAAGCAATACGAGCAGTACTTC. This chain connects TRBV7-3 to TRBJ2-7; D is ambiguous. The CDR3 spans 13 residues. V gave up 4 bases and J gave up 4 bases, with 11 bases separating them. Germline V lookup: CDR1 SGHTA, CDR2 FQGTGA.

The rearrangement uses TRBV7-9 and TRBJ2-7; 8 bases agree with TRBD2. The CDR3 is 16 amino acids. With V trimmed by 5 bases and J by 0 bases, 9 bases remained unmatched. Germline assignment: CDR1 SEHNR and CDR2 FQNEAQ (reference sequence). CDR3 in amino acids: CASSATSGRSSYEQYF. For the CDR3, the DNA is TGTGCCAGCAGCGCTACTAGCGGCCGGAGCTCCTACGAGCAGTACTTC.

The chain uses TRBV30 and TRBJ2-2, with a tentative D call TRBD2 (5 bases). CDR3 size: 13 residues. Germline V gene sequence: CDR1 GTSNPN, CDR2 SVGIG (reference sequence). Trimming removed 3 bases from V and 8 bases from J, with 13 bases in between. CDR3 amino acids: CAWRDYPPGELFF. DNA for the CDR3: TGTGCCTGGAGAGACTATCCCCCAGGGGAGCTGTTTTTT. The whole variable domain, filled in from reference TRBV30 and TRBJ2-2, reads SQTIHQWPATLVQPVGSPLSLECTVEGTSNPNLYWYRQAAGRGLQLLFYSVGIGQISSEVPQNLSASRPQDRQFILSSKKLLLSDSGFYLCAWRDYPPGELFFGEGSRLTVL.

The chain couples TRBV29-1 to TRBJ2-1; D tentatively fits TRBD1 or TRBD2 (5 bases each). Looked up from germline, CDR1 is SQVTM and CDR2 is ANQGSEA. V lost 7 bases and J lost 3, with 10 bases in between. This CDR3 comprises 12 residues. The chain's CDR3 is CSGDLNYNEQFF. In DNA, the CDR3 is TGCAGCGGGGACCTGAACTACAATGAGCAGTTCTTC.

The chain recombines TRBV11-2 with TRBJ2-1, with D tentatively TRBD2 (6 bases). Trimming removed 1 base from V and 0 bases from J, with 10 bases in between. This CDR3 has 16 residues. CDR1 SGHAT and CDR2 FQNNGV come from the germline V gene. The DNA of the CDR3 is TGTGCCAGCAGCTTAGGACCGACTAGCTCCTACAATGAGCAGTTCTTC. Protein sequence: CASSLGPTSSYNEQFF. Complete variable domain (other parts from reference TRBV11-2 and TRBJ2-1): EAGVAQSPRYKIIEKRQSVAFWCNPISGHATLYWYQQILGQGPKLLIQFQNNGVVDDSQLPKDRFSAERLKGVDSTLKIQPAKLEDSAVYLCASSLGPTSSYNEQFFGPGTRLTVL.

The V gene is TRBV2, the J gene TRBJ2-2; D remains unclear. V lost 2 bases, J lost 4 bases, and 8 bases lay in between. Germline CDR1 reads SNHLY; CDR2 reads FYNNEI. The CDR3 has 14 amino acids. The CDR3 sequence: CASSERAVTGELFF. The CDR3 nucleotides read TGTGCCAGCAGTGAACGTGCGGTCACCGGGGAGCTGTTTTTT.

V usage is TRBV15 and J usage is TRBJ2-1, with TRBD2 matching over 8 bases. Germline V gene lookup returns CDR1 LNHNV and CDR2 YYDKDF (reference sequence). V lost 4 bases, J lost 10 bases, and 9 bases stayed unmatched. The CDR3 contains 14 residues. As DNA, the CDR3 is TGTGCCACCAGCATACGCAGCGGGGGAGGGGAGCAGTTCTTC. This gives the protein CATSIRSGGGEQFF.

In this sample, this clone turned up once. V and J are TRBV6-1 and TRBJ2-3; 15 bases fit TRBD2. V lost 2 bases and J lost 5; bases outside the gene matches: 2. The V gene's germline CDR1 is MNHNS and CDR2 SASEGT. CDR3 length equals 16 residues. The CDR3 protein is CASSETGLAGGDTQYF. In DNA, the CDR3 is TGTGCCAGCAGTGAAACGGGACTAGCGGGAGGAGATACGCAGTATTTT.

This clone was seen only once. V gene TRBV14 combines with J gene TRBJ2-7; 9 bases are a match to TRBD2. V lost 3 bases to trimming and J lost 6 bases; unmatched junction nucleotides: 3. The CDR3 contains 13 residues. CDR1 is SGHDN, CDR2 FVKESK, per germline. The CDR3 region has the DNA TGTGCCAGCAGCCAGGGACTAGCTTTCGAGCAGTACTTC. It specifies CASSQGLAFEQYF. Supplemented by reference TRBV14 and TRBJ2-7, the full variable domain reads EAGVTQFPSHSVIEKGQTVTLRCDPISGHDNLYWYRRVMGKEIKFLLHFVKESKQDESGMPNNRFLAERTGGTYSTLKVQPAELEDSGVYFCASSQGLAFEQYFGPGTRLTVT.

The V gene is TRBV5-1, the J gene TRBJ2-7; 8 bases are a match to TRBD2. This CDR3 spans 14 amino acids. Losses at the gene ends were 4 bases for V and 1 base for J; bases not matched to a gene: 4. The germline gives CDR1 SGHRS, CDR2 YFSETQ. The CDR3 sequence: CASSPRGGSYEQYF. CDR3 bases: TGCGCCAGCAGCCCCCGGGGGGGGTCCTACGAGCAGTACTTC.

This sequence joins TRBV6-1 and TRBJ2-7, with D hard to call. V gave up 3 bases and J gave up 1 base, with 10 bases separating them. Per germline, CDR1 MNHNS and CDR2 SASEGT. There are 14 residues in the CDR3. The CDR3 nucleotides read TGTGCCAGCAGTGACAAGGGCGGATCCTACGAGCAGTACTTC. Protein sequence: CASSDKGGSYEQYF.

CDR3 protein: CASSLAGGQPQHF. The CDR3, as DNA: TGCGCCAGCAGCTTGGCAGGGGGCCAGCCCCAGCATTTT. This chain joins TRBV5-1 and TRBJ1-5; TRBD1 matches at 8 bases. The CDR3 extends over 13 amino acids. CDR1 is SGHRS and CDR2 is YFSETQ in the germline V gene. The V gene end was trimmed by 0 bases and the J gene end by 7 bases; junction bases not matched to a gene: 0.

The CDR3 sequence is CSVEDKGTANYGYTF. The CDR3, as DNA: TGCAGCGTTGAAGACAAAGGGACAGCAAACTATGGCTACACCTTC. J is TRBJ1-2 and V is TRBV29-1; 7 bases align to TRBD1. Germline trimming cut 0 bases from V and 2 bases from J; bases unmatched to any gene: 6. This CDR3 is built from 15 residues. Germline CDR1 is SQVTM and CDR2 is ANQGSEA.

CDR3 region: CASSLGPGPGELFF. CDR3 sequence (DNA): TGTGCCAGCAGCTTAGGGCCGGGTCCCGGGGAGCTGTTTTTT. This chain uses TRBV11-2 with TRBJ2-2; D remains unclear. The CDR3 length is 14 residues. Germline-derived CDR1 and CDR2 are SGHAT and FQNNGV. Trimming removed 1 base from V and 6 bases from J, with 9 bases in between.

As DNA, the CDR3 is TGTGCCAGCAGCTTAGACGCCAGTGATAGTCTGTTCTTC. This translates into CASSLDASDSLFF. This chain connects TRBV7-9 to TRBJ2-1; D ambiguous. The CDR3 runs 13 residues. V lost 1 base and J 15 bases, leaving 16 bases between the germline ends. CDR1 and CDR2 (germline): SEHNR, FQNEAQ (reference sequence).

This clone was seen once. In nucleotides, the CDR3 is TGTGCCAGCAGTGAGGTGGGGACAGTCCCAGCTTTCTTT. As protein: CASSEVGTVPAFF. The rearrangement uses TRBV6-1 and TRBJ1-1; the match to TRBD1 covers 7 bases. Germline values: CDR1 MNHNS, CDR2 SASEGT. The CDR3 totals 13 residues. V lost 3 bases and J lost 10; bases outside the gene matches: 8.